One sample yielded the 5 T cell receptor beta chains listed below, sequenced in a study of T-cell memory formation after mild COVID-19 (dated by TCRdb to about 2021). Library method: 5' RACE. The data were produced on an Illumina NovaSeq 6000. In-frame beta chains were kept once TCRdb had trimmed the public reads at Q25 with fastp and called clones with MiXCR. Rows are combined by CDR3 protein, so each entry shows the most common genes and DNA. The sample has fewer than 300,000 distinct CDR3 sequences on record, around 17% of them singletons. The biggest ten clones account for more than 20% of the sample. The sequenced sample was PBMCs or a T cell subset sorted from them (not recorded which). These receptors were taken from a man aged 18-30 years who had mild COVID-19 (a few samples of this study predate the infection). The sample titles of this study are shuffled in the database, so cell type and time point are left out; the donor was told from shared clones.

The chain recombines TRBV9 with TRBJ1-1, with D possibly being TRBD1 (5 bases). Trimming took off 4 bases at V and 0 bases at J, with 13 bases between the two ends. This CDR3 is built from 15 residues. The germline V gene has CDR1 SGDLS and CDR2 YYNGEE. CDR3 coding DNA: TGTGCCAGCAGCCTCAGACAGAACATGAACACTGAAGCTTTCTTT. It encodes CASSLRQNMNTEAFF.

The chain uses TRBV6-1 and TRBJ1-2; D remains ambiguous. The CDR3 is made up of 14 amino acids. Germline CDR1 and CDR2: MNHNS and SASEGT. Trimming took off 1 base at V and 4 bases at J, with 10 bases between the two ends. The CDR3, as DNA: TGTGCCAGCAGTGAAGTTGGACTCGGCTATGGCTACACCTTC. Its protein is CASSEVGLGYGYTF.

The chain is built from TRBV28 and TRBJ2-2; no firm D call. Germline V CDR1 and CDR2: MDHEN, SYDVKM. This CDR3 contains 15 residues. V lost 2 bases and J lost 8, with 15 bases in between. The CDR3 DNA reads as TGTGCCAGCAGTTTAAATGAGCAGTTGAAAGGGGAGCTGTTTTTT. Residues: CASSLNEQLKGELFF.

This clonotype was recorded a few times. The chain combines TRBV4-1 with TRBJ2-2, with a tentative D call TRBD1 (5 bases). Germline V gene sequence: CDR1 MGHRA, CDR2 YSYEKL. V lost 3 bases, J lost 9 bases, and 11 bases lay in between. The CDR3 contains 13 residues. The CDR3 loop reads CASSHETGRELFF. In DNA form, the CDR3 reads TGCGCCAGCAGCCACGAAACAGGCCGGGAGCTGTTTTTT.

In this sample, this clonotype turned up many times. V usage is TRBV5-1 and J usage is TRBJ1-2, with 9 nucleotides matching TRBD1. This CDR3 comprises 14 residues. J gave up 2 bases and V 7 bases, and 6 bases lay outside the gene matches. Per the germline V gene, CDR1 is SGHRS and CDR2 is YFSETQ. The CDR3, as DNA: TGCGCCAGCGGGTCCGGGACAGGGAACTATGGCTACACCTTC. Translating gives CASGSGTGNYGYTF.